Listed here are 13 T cell receptor beta chains from one sample, sequenced in a study of technical replicates of blood from several donors. Profiling relied on immunoSEQ multiplex PCR, and the TCRdb table lists in-frame clones only, not all of them. The sample includes more than 60,000 clones, 85% to 95% of them seen just once. Material: T cells isolated from PBMCs. The source of these receptors is a human donor in good health.

CDR3 nucleotides: TGTGCCATCAGTGGCCGGGGGGAGGGAAACACTGAAGCTTTCTTT. This sequence encodes CAISGRGEGNTEAFF. V gene TRBV10-3 combines with J gene TRBJ1-1; TRBD1 might be the D (5 bases). Looked up from germline, CDR1 is ENHRY and CDR2 is SYGVKD. Trimming shortened V by 4 bases and J by 2 bases, and 14 bases separated the two germline ends. The CDR3 covers 15 residues.

CDR3 nucleotide sequence: TGCGCCAGCGAGACAGGACTAGCGGGAGCGTACGCGGAGACCCAGTACTTC. Translating gives CASETGLAGAYAETQYF. The V gene is TRBV5-1, the J gene TRBJ2-5, with TRBD2 matching over 13 bases. This CDR3 is built from 17 residues. The V and J ends lost 7 bases and 5 bases, in that order; junction bases with no gene match: 14. Germline values: CDR1 SGHRS, CDR2 YFSETQ.

The chain carries TRBV7-3 and TRBJ2-3, with D uncertain. The CDR3 runs 13 residues. Germline-derived CDR1 and CDR2 are SGHTA and FQGTGA. V gave up 5 bases and J gave up 2 bases, with 8 bases separating them. This CDR3 reads CASSPSVTDTQYF. CDR3 DNA sequence: TGTGCCAGCAGCCCTTCGGTCACAGATACGCAGTATTTT.

This rearrangement joins TRBV11-1 to TRBJ2-5, with 9 bases matching TRBD1. Trimming at V came to 1 base and at J to 4 bases, leaving 13 bases not matched to a gene. The V gene's germline CDR1 is SGHAT and CDR2 FQDESV (reference sequence). The CDR3 spans 18 residues. CDR3 protein: CASSLGITDRGGRETQYF. CDR3 DNA: TGTGCCAGCAGCTTAGGGATAACGGACAGGGGAGGACGAGAGACCCAGTACTTC. The variable domain in full, completed from reference TRBV11-1 and TRBJ2-5, reads EAEVAQSPRYKITEKSQAVAFWCDPISGHATLYWYRQILGQGPELLVQFQDESVVDDSQLPKDRFSAERLKGVDSTLKIQPAELGDSAMYLCASSLGITDRGGRETQYFGPGTRLLVL.

The chain carries TRBV15 and TRBJ2-1, with 9 bases identical to TRBD2. Germline CDR1 is LNHNV and CDR2 is YYDKDF (reference sequence). CDR3 length: 11 residues. The trim removed 1 base at V and 14 bases at J, leaving 0 bases unmatched. CDR3 protein: CATSRGLAEFF. The CDR3 DNA reads as TGTGCCACCAGCAGAGGACTAGCGGAGTTCTTC.

The chain recombines TRBV2 with TRBJ1-5; possibly TRBD1 for D (5 bases). This CDR3 has 15 amino acids. The V gene's germline CDR1 is SNHLY and CDR2 FYNNEI. V was shortened by 9 bases and J by 2 bases, with 17 bases between the two germline ends. The DNA for the CDR3 is TGTGCCAGAGGCCCCATTGCGGGGGGCAATCAGCCCCAGCATTTT. It specifies CARGPIAGGNQPQHF. Drawing the rest from reference TRBV2 and TRBJ1-5, the complete variable domain is EPEVTQTPSHQVTQMGQEVILRCVPISNHLYFYWYRQILGQKVEFLVSFYNNEISEKSEIFDDQFSVERPDGSNFTLKIRSTKLEDSAMYFCARGPIAGGNQPQHFGDGTRLSIL.

The chain joins TRBV28 to TRBJ1-5, with 7 bases identical to TRBD1. The CDR3 is made up of 15 amino acids. The V gene end was trimmed by 8 bases and the J gene end by 3 bases; junction bases not matched to a gene: 10. Germline V lookup: CDR1 MDHEN, CDR2 SYDVKM. Here the CDR3 reads CASAPTGASNQPQHF. CDR3 sequence (DNA): TGTGCCAGCGCTCCCACAGGGGCCTCCAATCAGCCCCAGCATTTT.

J is TRBJ2-7 and V is TRBV11-3; the match to TRBD1 covers 7 bases. Germline V gene data show CDR1 as SGHNT and CDR2 as YENEEA. With 2 bases clipped from V and 2 bases from J, the junction kept 9 bases outside the gene matches. The CDR3 is 16 residues long. The CDR3 loop is CASSLMGPGQTYEQYF. In DNA form, the CDR3 reads TGTGCCAGCAGCTTAATGGGTCCGGGACAGACCTACGAGCAGTACTTC.

This chain links TRBV7-9 with TRBJ1-5; no reliable D call. The germline V gene has CDR1 SEHNR and CDR2 FQNEAQ (reference sequence). The CDR3 sequence is 14 residues long. Trimming removed 4 bases at V and 5 bases at J, with 12 bases between. The CDR3 loop is CASSSRAGDQPQHF. CDR3 in DNA: TGTGCCAGCAGCTCCCGAGCCGGAGATCAGCCCCAGCATTTT.

This chain joins TRBV18 and TRBJ1-1; D gene unclear. The CDR3 extends over 13 amino acids. CDR1 is KGHSH and CDR2 is LQKENI in the germline V gene. Trimming took 3 bases from V and 8 from J, leaving 13 bases between them. The CDR3 region is CASSPTEGVEAFF. In DNA, the CDR3 is TGTGCCAGCTCACCCACAGAGGGTGTGGAAGCTTTCTTT.

V and J are TRBV18 and TRBJ1-3, with unresolved D. V lost 1 base to trimming and J lost 8 bases, with 15 bases between them. Germline V gene lookup returns CDR1 KGHSH and CDR2 LQKENI. This CDR3 spans 15 amino acids. CDR3: CASSPRSGLMDTIYF. CDR3 nucleotide sequence: TGTGCCAGCTCACCACGGTCAGGCCTAATGGACACCATATATTTT.

V and J are TRBV5-1 and TRBJ2-1, with 8 bases lining up with TRBD2. Germline V gene data show CDR1 as SGHRS and CDR2 as YFSETQ. The CDR3 contains 16 residues. Trimming removed 2 bases from V and 4 bases from J; junction bases left unmatched: 8. The CDR3 region has the DNA TGCGCCAGCAGCTTCGAGGGAGCGGGGGCGTACAATGAGCAGTTCTTC. Protein product: CASSFEGAGAYNEQFF.

This rearrangement joins TRBV20-1 to TRBJ2-5, with 8 bases identical to TRBD1. There are 11 residues in the CDR3. Germline trimming cut 5 bases from V and 7 bases from J; bases unmatched to any gene: 3. Germline V gives CDR1 DFQATT, CDR2 SNEGSKA (reference sequence). This chain's CDR3 is CSAGQGLTQYF. In DNA, the CDR3 is TGCAGTGCTGGACAGGGTTTGACCCAGTACTTC.